This T cell receptor (beta chain) was obtained from a study of shared clonotypes between healthy human individuals. About the study: The donor group consisted of a couple of women and three men, aged 18 to 49. CD4 naive and memory got three plates each, CD8 naive two, CD8 memory one.

Study-wide results and limits: Sorted-subset samples were not fully sequenced, rarefaction indicated.

Only one count was recorded for this clone. Its target is unknown. A CD45RA+ naive subset and a CD45RA-negative memory subset were split from CD4+ cells. Assay used: immunoSEQ multiplex PCR; TCRdb lists only in-frame clones, some missing. Among more than 2,000,000 clones, 85% to 95% were seen once, and the ten largest hold roughly 0.14%. Looked up from germline, CDR1 is ENHRY and CDR2 is SYGVKD. The junction had 1 base not matched to a gene; V was cut back by 3 bases and J by 2 bases. CDR3 length equals 14 residues. The sequenced material came from naive CD4+ T cells sorted from blood. Subset meaning: CD45RA+ positively selected. J is TRBJ2-7 and V is TRBV10-3, with TRBD2 identical over 10 bases. The receptor's source is a man between 18 and 35 years old in good health. This CDR3 is CAISEGTSAYEQYF. As DNA, the CDR3 is TGTGCCATCAGTGAAGGGACTAGCGCCTACGAGCAGTACTTC.